This TCR beta chain came from a study of cytomegalovirus exposure and HLA in healthy donors. Study-wide points: There were some public TCRs occurring in many donors, but most TCR sequences were rare. There were 150 to 200 TCR beta chains listed as cytomegalovirus-associated.

As to this clone: The antigen is unknown.

V gave up 2 bases and J gave up 3 bases, with 7 bases separating them. In germline, CDR1 is MNHNS, CDR2 SASEGT. The CDR3 sequence is 13 residues long. The data were produced by immunoSEQ multiplex PCR, yet TCRdb's version contains in-frame clones alone and is incomplete. The data contain fewer than 200,000 clones, roughly 89% of them singletons. This sequence joins TRBV6-1 and TRBJ1-1; D gene uncertain. This sequence originates from a woman under 30 in good health and CMV-seropositive. Sequenced material: PBMCs. The CDR3 coding sequence is TGTGCCAGCAGTGAAACACTATACACTGAAGCTTTCTTT. It encodes CASSETLYTEAFF.